The 12 T cell receptor beta chains given below trace back to one sample, sequenced in a study of blood T cells in healthy people across ages. A second PCR, run for roughly 7 to 11 cycles, used a sample-barcoded 5' primer plus a J-beta primer mix. TCRdb used MiXCR to reprocess the 5' RACE reads, holding one entry per CDR3 protein. The sample contains about 760,000 distinct CDR3 sequences, around a quarter of which appear only once. These same records also appear under a second study, on T cells of mothers and their children.

Sequenced: blood. The origin of the receptors is a boy aged 5-17 years in good health.

This clonotype was counted only a few times. This chain connects TRBV6-2 or TRBV6-3 to TRBJ2-5; D uncertain. V was shortened by 5 bases and J by 2 bases, with 12 bases between the two germline ends. The CDR3 contains 14 residues. Germline loops: CDR1 MNHEY, CDR2 SVGEGT. In nucleotides, the CDR3 is TGTGCCAGCAGTCCGAGCAGACTTCAAGAGACCCAGTACTTC. Amino acids: CASSPSRLQETQYF.

This sequence joins TRBV7-9 and TRBJ1-2; 7 bases map to TRBD1. The CDR3 runs to 15 residues. CDR1 and CDR2 from the germline V gene are SEHNR and FQNEAQ (reference sequence). V was clipped by 5 bases and J by 7 bases; unmatched bases: 13. Here the CDR3 reads CASSPKLGTVSGYTF. CDR3 nucleotide sequence: TGTGCCAGCAGCCCCAAACTAGGGACAGTGAGTGGCTACACCTTC. Filled out from reference TRBV7-9 and TRBJ1-2, the complete variable domain reads DTGVSQNPRHKITKRGQNVTFRCDPISEHNRLYWYRQTLGQGPEFLTYFQNEAQLEKSRLLSDRFSAERPKGSFSTLEIQRTEQGDSAMYLCASSPKLGTVSGYTFGSGTRLTVV.

This clonotype was counted a few times. The chain carries TRBV6-5 and TRBJ2-5, with TRBD1 identical over 9 bases. CDR1 is MNHEY and CDR2 is SVGAGI in the germline V gene. The V gene end was trimmed by 4 bases and the J gene end by 11 bases; junction bases not matched to a gene: 14. The CDR3 length is 15 residues. CDR3 in amino acids: CASSSSGTGSGEQYF. The CDR3 DNA follows: TGTGCCAGCAGTTCCTCCGGGACAGGGAGTGGGGAGCAGTACTTC.

In its sample, this clonotype was seen a few times. The chain employs TRBV7-8 and TRBJ2-3; 9 nucleotides match TRBD2. This CDR3 contains 16 residues. Germline V gene data show CDR1 as SGHVS and CDR2 as FQNEAQ. With 0 bases clipped from V and 2 bases from J, the junction kept 3 bases outside the gene matches. CDR3 in DNA: TGTGCCAGCAGCTTAGCCTCTAGCGGGACCACAGATACGCAGTATTTT. Amino acid sequence: CASSLASSGTTDTQYF.

This clonotype was detected a few times. V usage is TRBV5-6 and J usage is TRBJ2-5, with D tentatively TRBD1 or TRBD2 (5 bases each). The DNA end favors TRBJ2-1, so the J call may be wrong. This CDR3 contains 13 residues. Germline CDR1 is SGHDT and CDR2 is YYEEEE. CDR3 nucleotide sequence: TGTGCCAGCAGCGTATCCGGGACCCATGAGCAGTTCTTC. Translated: CASSVSGTHEQFF.

This clonotype was recorded a few times. The genes are TRBV4-2 and TRBJ2-5, with D perhaps TRBD2 (6 bases). The closer fit of TRBJ2-1 to the DNA end suggests the J call may be wrong. This CDR3 contains 16 residues. Germline values: CDR1 LGHNA, CDR2 YNFKEQ. CDR3 bases: TGTGCCAGCAGCCAAGGAAGGGGAGGAGCGGAGAGTGAGCAGTTCTTC. Protein product: CASSQGRGGAESEQFF.

V usage is TRBV7-2 and J usage is TRBJ2-5; 8 nucleotides line up with TRBD2. The CDR3 is made up of 14 amino acids. The junction had 6 bases not matched to a gene; V was cut back by 3 bases and J by 6 bases. The germline V gene encodes CDR1 SGHTA and CDR2 FQGNSA. CDR3: CASSLSGGAKTQYF. The CDR3 bases are TGTGCCAGCAGCTTGTCCGGGGGGGCCAAGACCCAGTACTTC. Filled out from reference TRBV7-2 and TRBJ2-5, the complete variable domain reads GAGVSQSPSNKVTEKGKDVELRCDPISGHTALYWYRQSLGQGLEFLIYFQGNSAPDKSGLPSDRFSAERTGGSVSTLTIQRTQQEDSAVYLCASSLSGGAKTQYFGPGTRLLVL.

This chain's CDR3 is CASSQGTIEKLFF. For the CDR3, the DNA is TGCGCCAGCAGCCAAGGCACAATCGAAAAACTGTTTTTT. This chain connects TRBV4-1 to TRBJ1-4; D unresolved. The CDR3 is 13 residues long. Trimming pared 1 base from V and 8 bases from J, leaving 8 bases between. Germline CDR1 reads MGHRA; CDR2 reads YSYEKL.

This clonotype appeared a few times. The chain has TRBV15 and TRBJ1-4, with TRBD1 as a possible D gene (6 bases). The CDR3 covers 15 residues. V was shortened by 0 bases and J by 7 bases, with 12 bases between the two germline ends. Germline CDR1 LNHNV, CDR2 YYDKDF (reference sequence). The CDR3 DNA follows: TGTGCCACCAGCAGAGAACAGGGTTATACTGAAAAACTGTTTTTT. Translating it yields CATSREQGYTEKLFF. The full variable domain, with the rest looked up from reference TRBV15 and TRBJ1-4, is DAMVIQNPRYQVTQFGKPVTLSCSQTLNHNVMYWYQQKSSQAPKLLFHYYDKDFNNEADTPDNFQSRRPNTSFCFLDIRSPGLGDTAMYLCATSREQGYTEKLFFGSGTQLSVL.

This rearrangement joins TRBV7-9 to TRBJ2-1; D gene uncertain. The CDR3 length is 15 residues. V was shortened by 5 bases and J by 4 bases, with 15 bases between the two germline ends. Germline V lookup: CDR1 SEHNR, CDR2 FQNEAQ (reference sequence). The CDR3 protein is CASSTPLPLYNEQFF. CDR3 DNA: TGTGCCAGCAGCACCCCACTTCCTTTATACAATGAGCAGTTCTTC.

This chain links TRBV28 with TRBJ2-7, with unresolved D. The CDR3 contains 14 residues. Deletions cut 2 bases from V and 0 bases from J, with 8 bases between. Per germline, CDR1 MDHEN and CDR2 SYDVKM. CDR3 protein: CASSLIGNSYEQYF. The CDR3 region has the DNA TGTGCCAGCAGTTTAATAGGCAACTCCTACGAGCAGTACTTC. Based on the CDR3 plus reference TRBV28 and TRBJ2-7, the full variable domain is DVKVTQSSRYLVKRTGEKVFLECVQDMDHENMFWYRQDPGLGLRLIYFSYDVKMKEKGDIPEGYSVSREKKERFSLILESASTNQTSMYLCASSLIGNSYEQYFGPGTRLTVT.

The chain joins TRBV4-3 to TRBJ1-4, with D hard to call. This CDR3 region has 15 residues. Germline CDR1 is LGHNA and CDR2 is YSLEER. V lost 1 base and J lost 0, with 6 bases in between. In DNA form, the CDR3 reads TGCGCCAGCAGCCAAGTTGCTGCAACTAATGAAAAACTGTTTTTT. Its protein is CASSQVAATNEKLFF.